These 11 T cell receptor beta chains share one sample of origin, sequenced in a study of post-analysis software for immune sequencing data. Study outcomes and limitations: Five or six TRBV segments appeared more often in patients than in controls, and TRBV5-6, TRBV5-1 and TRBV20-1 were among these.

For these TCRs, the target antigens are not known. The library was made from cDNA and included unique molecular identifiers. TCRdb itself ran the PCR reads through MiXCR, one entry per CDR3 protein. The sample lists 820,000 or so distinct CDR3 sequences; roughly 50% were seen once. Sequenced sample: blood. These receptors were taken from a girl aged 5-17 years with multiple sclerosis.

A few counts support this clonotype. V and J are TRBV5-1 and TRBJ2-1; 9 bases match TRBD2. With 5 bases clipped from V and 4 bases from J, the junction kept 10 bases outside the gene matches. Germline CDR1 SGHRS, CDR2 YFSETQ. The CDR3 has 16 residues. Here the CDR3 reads CASRSLPGLAYNEQFF. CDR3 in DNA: TGCGCCAGCAGGTCACTCCCGGGACTAGCTTACAATGAGCAGTTCTTC. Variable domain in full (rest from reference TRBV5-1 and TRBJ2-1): KAGVTQTPRYLIKTRGQQVTLSCSPISGHRSVSWYQQTPGQGLQFLFEYFSETQRNKGNFPGRFSGRQFSNSRSEMNVSTLELGDSALYLCASRSLPGLAYNEQFFGPGTRLTVL.

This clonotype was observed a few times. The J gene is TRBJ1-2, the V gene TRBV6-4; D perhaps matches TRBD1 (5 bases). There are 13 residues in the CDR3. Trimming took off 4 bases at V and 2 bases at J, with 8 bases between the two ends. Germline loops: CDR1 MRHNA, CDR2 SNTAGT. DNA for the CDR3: TGTGCCAGCAGTGGAGGGGAAAACTATGGCTACACCTTC. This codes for CASSGGENYGYTF.

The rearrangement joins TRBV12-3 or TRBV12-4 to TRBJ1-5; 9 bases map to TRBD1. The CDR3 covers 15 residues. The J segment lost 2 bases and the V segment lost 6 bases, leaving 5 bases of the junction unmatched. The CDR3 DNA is TGTGCCAGCAGACAGGGGGCGCAAGGCAATCAGCCCCAGCATTTT. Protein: CASRQGAQGNQPQHF.

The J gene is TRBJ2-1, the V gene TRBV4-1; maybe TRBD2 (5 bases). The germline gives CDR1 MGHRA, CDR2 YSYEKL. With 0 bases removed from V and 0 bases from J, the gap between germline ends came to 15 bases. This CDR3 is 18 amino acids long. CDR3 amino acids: CASSQDRERTSSYNEQFF. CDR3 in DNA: TGCGCCAGCAGCCAAGACCGGGAACGCACTAGCTCCTACAATGAGCAGTTCTTC.

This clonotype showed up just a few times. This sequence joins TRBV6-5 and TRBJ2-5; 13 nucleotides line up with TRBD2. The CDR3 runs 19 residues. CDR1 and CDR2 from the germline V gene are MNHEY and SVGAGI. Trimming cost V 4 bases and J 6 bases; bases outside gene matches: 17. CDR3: CASSFLPGLAGPRGQTQYF. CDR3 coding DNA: TGTGCCAGCAGTTTCCTGCCGGGACTAGCGGGACCCCGCGGGCAGACCCAGTACTTC.

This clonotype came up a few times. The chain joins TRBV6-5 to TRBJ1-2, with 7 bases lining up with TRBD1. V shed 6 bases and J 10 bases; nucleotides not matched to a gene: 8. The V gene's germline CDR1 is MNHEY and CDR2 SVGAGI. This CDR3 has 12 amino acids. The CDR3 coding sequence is TGTGCCAGCAGCCCGACAGGGCTATACTACACCTTC. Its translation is CASSPTGLYYTF.

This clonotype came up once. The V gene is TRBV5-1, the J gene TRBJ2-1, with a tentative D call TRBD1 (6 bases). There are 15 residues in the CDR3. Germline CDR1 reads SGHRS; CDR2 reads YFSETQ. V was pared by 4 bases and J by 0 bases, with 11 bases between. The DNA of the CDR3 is TGCGCCAGCAGCGCCCAGGGGAGCTCCTACAATGAGCAGTTCTTC. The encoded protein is CASSAQGSSYNEQFF.

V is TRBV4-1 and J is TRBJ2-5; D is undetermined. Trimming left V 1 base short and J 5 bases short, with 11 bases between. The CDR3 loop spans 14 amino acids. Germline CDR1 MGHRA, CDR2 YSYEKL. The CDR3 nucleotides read TGCGCCAGCAGCCAAGTCGGCGATGCGGAGACCCAGTACTTC. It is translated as CASSQVGDAETQYF.

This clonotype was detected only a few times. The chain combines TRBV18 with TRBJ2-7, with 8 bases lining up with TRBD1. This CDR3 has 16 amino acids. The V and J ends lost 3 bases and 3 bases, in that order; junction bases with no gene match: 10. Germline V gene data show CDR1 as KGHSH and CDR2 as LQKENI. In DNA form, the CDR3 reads TGTGCCAGCTCACCCATGCCGGGACAGGCCTACTACGAGCAGTACTTC. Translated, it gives CASSPMPGQAYYEQYF. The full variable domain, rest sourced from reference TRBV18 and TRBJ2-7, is NAGVMQNPRHLVRRRGQEARLRCSPMKGHSHVYWYRQLPEEGLKFMVYLQKENIIDESGMPKERFSAEFPKEGPSILRIQQVVRGDSAAYFCASSPMPGQAYYEQYFGPGTRLTVT.

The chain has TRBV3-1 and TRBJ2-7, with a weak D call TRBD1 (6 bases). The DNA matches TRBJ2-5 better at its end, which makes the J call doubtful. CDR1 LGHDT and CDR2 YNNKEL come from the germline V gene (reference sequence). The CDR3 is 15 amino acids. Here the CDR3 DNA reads TGTGCCAGCAGCCATAAGAGGGCAGGGGAAGAGACCCAGTACTTC. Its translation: CASSHKRAGEETQYF.

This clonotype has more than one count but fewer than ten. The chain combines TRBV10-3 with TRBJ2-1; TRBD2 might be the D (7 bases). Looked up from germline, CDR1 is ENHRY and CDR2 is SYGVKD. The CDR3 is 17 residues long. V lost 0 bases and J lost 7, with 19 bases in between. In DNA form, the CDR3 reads TGTGCCATCAGTGAGTCAGGCGGCGGGGGCGTTCGAAATGAGCAGTTCTTC. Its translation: CAISESGGGGVRNEQFF.